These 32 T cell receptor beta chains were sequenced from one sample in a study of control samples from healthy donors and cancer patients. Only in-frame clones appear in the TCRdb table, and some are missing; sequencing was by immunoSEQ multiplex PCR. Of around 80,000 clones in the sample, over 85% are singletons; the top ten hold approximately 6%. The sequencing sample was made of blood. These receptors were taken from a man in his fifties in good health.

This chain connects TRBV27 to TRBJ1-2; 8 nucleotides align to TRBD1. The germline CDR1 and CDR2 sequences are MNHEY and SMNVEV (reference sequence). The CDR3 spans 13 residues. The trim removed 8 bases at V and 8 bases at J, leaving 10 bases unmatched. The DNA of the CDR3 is TGTGCCAGCGGCTTCCAGGGGGCGCGGGGCTACACCTTC. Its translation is CASGFQGARGYTF.

CDR3 sequence (DNA): TGTGCCAGCAGCCCTTTGGACAGGGAAGTAATCAATCAGCCCCAGCATTTT. Its protein product is CASSPLDREVINQPQHF. This rearrangement joins TRBV7-2 to TRBJ1-5; TRBD1 aligns across 8 bases. CDR3 length equals 17 residues. CDR1 is SGHTA and CDR2 is FQGNSA in the germline V gene. V dropped 5 bases and J dropped 3; count of bases not matched to a gene: 12.

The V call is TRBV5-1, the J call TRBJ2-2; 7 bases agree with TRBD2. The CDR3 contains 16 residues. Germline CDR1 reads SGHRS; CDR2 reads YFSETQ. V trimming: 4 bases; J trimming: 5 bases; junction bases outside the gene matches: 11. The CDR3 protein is CASSLRAGRATGELFF. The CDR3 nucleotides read TGCGCCAGCAGCCTCAGGGCAGGGAGGGCGACCGGGGAGCTGTTTTTT.

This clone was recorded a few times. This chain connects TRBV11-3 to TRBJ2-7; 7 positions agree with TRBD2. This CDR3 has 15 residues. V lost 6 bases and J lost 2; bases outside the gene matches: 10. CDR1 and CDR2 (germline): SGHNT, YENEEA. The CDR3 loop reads CASSQNRDYAYEQYF. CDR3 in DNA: TGTGCCAGCAGTCAGAACCGGGACTACGCCTACGAGCAGTACTTC.

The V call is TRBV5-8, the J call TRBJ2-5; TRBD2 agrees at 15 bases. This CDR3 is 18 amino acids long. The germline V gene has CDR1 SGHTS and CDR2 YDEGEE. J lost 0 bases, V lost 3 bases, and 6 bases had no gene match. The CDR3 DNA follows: TGTGCCAGCAGCTCCGGGACTAGCGGGGGGACGTACCAAGAGACCCAGTACTTC. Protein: CASSSGTSGGTYQETQYF.

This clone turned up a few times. The CDR3 region has the DNA TGTGCCAGCAGCTTAGGGGGCTGGGGGACCTCCTACAATGAGCAGTTCTTC. Its protein is CASSLGGWGTSYNEQFF. This chain connects TRBV11-3 to TRBJ2-1, with D perhaps given as TRBD1 or TRBD2 (5 bases each). Germline values: CDR1 SGHNT, CDR2 YENEEA. Trimming took 1 base from V and 0 from J, leaving 13 bases between them. The CDR3 is 17 residues long.

The CDR3 DNA follows: TGTGCCAGCAGCCCTTCTAGCGGGGTACCTGGCACAGATACGCAGTATTTT. Translation gives CASSPSSGVPGTDTQYF. This sequence joins TRBV6-2 or TRBV6-3 and TRBJ2-3, with TRBD2 matching 9 bases. Germline CDR1 and CDR2: MNHEY and SVGEGT. V dropped 6 bases and J dropped 1; count of bases not matched to a gene: 11. This CDR3 comprises 17 residues.

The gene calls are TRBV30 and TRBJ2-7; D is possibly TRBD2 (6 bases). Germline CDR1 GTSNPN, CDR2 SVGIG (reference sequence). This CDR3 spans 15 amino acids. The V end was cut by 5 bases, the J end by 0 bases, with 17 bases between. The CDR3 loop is CAWHKLGLTSYEQYF. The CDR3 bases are TGTGCCTGGCATAAACTGGGACTCACCTCCTACGAGCAGTACTTC. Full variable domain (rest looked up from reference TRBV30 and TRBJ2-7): SQTIHQWPATLVQPVGSPLSLECTVEGTSNPNLYWYRQAAGRGLQLLFYSVGIGQISSEVPQNLSASRPQDRQFILSSKKLLLSDSGFYLCAWHKLGLTSYEQYFGPGTRLTVT.

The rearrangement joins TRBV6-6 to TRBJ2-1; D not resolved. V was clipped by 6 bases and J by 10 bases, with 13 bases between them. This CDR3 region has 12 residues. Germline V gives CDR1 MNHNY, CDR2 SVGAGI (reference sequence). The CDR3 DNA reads TGTGCCAGCAGCTCCCTTGGTGGGGAGCAGTTCTTC. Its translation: CASSSLGGEQFF.

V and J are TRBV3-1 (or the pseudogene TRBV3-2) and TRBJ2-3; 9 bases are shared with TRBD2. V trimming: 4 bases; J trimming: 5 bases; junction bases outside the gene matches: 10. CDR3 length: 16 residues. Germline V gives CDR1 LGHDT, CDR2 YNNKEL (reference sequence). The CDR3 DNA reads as TGTGCCAGCAGCCGCGTAGCGGGGGCTCAAGAAGATACGCAGTATTTT. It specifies CASSRVAGAQEDTQYF.

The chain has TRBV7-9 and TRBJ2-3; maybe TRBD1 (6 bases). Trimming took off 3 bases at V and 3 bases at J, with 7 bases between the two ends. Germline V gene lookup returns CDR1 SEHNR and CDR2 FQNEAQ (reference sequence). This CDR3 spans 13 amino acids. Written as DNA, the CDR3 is TGTGCCAGCAGCTTCAGGGGTACAGATACGCAGTATTTT. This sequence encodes CASSFRGTDTQYF. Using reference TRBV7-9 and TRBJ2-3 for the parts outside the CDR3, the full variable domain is DTGVSQNPRHKITKRGQNVTFRCDPISEHNRLYWYRQTLGQGPEFLTYFQNEAQLEKSRLLSDRFSAERPKGSFSTLEIQRTEQGDSAMYLCASSFRGTDTQYFGPGTRLTVL.

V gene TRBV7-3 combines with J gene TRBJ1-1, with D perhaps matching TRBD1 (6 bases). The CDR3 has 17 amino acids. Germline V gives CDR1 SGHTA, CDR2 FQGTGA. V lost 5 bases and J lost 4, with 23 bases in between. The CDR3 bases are TGTGCCAGCAGCCCGACTTCCCCGGGGGCGCTGGGCACTGAAGCTTTCTTT. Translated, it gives CASSPTSPGALGTEAFF.

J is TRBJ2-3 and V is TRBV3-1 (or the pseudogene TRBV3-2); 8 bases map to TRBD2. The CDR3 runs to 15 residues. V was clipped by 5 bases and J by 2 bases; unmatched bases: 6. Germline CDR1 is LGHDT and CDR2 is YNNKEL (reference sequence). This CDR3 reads CASSARGGLTDTQYF. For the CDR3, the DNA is TGTGCCAGCAGCGCCCGGGGGGGCCTCACAGATACGCAGTATTTT.

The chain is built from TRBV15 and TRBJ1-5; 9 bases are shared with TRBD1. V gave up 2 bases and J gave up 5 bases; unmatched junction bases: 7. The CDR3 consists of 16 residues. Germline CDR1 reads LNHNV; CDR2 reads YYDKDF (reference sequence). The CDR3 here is CATSRTTGGADQPQHF. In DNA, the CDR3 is TGTGCCACCAGCAGAACTACAGGGGGCGCCGATCAGCCCCAGCATTTT.

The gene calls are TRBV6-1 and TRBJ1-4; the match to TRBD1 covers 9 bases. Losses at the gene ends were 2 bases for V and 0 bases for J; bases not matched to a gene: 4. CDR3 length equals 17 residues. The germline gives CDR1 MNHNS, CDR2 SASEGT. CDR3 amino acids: CASSETNRGPTNEKLFF. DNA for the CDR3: TGTGCCAGCAGTGAAACGAACAGGGGGCCAACTAATGAAAAACTGTTTTTT.

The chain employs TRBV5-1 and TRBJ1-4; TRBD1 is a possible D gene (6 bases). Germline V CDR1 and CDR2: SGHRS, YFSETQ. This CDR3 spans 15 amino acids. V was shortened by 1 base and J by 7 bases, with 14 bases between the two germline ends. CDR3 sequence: CASSLPGAAGEKLFF. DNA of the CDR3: TGCGCCAGCAGCTTGCCAGGGGCGGCGGGTGAAAAACTGTTTTTT.

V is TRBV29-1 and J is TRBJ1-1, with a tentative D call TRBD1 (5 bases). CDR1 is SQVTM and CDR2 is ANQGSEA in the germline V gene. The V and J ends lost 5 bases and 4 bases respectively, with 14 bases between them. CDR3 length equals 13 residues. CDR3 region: CSVQVRDGTEAFF. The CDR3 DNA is TGCAGCGTTCAGGTCAGGGACGGCACTGAAGCTTTCTTT.

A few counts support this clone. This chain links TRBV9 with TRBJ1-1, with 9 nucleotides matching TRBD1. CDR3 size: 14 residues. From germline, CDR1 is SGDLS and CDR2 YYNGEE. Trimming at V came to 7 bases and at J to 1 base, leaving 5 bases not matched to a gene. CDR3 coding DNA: TGTGCCAGCCAACAGGGGGCAGGGAACACTGAAGCTTTCTTT. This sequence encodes CASQQGAGNTEAFF.

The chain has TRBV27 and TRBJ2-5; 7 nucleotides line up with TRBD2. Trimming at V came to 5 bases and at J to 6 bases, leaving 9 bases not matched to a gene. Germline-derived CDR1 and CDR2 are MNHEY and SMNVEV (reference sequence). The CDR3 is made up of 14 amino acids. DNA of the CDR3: TGTGCCAGCAGTAACAGCGGGACTCCTAAGACCCAGTACTTC. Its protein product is CASSNSGTPKTQYF.

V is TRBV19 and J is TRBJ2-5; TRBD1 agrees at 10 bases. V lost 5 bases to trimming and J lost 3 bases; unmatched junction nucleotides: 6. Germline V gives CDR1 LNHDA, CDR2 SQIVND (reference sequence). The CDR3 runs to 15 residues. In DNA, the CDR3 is TGTGCCAGTAGTGGTGTCGGGACAGGGGAAGAGACCCAGTACTTC. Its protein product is CASSGVGTGEETQYF.

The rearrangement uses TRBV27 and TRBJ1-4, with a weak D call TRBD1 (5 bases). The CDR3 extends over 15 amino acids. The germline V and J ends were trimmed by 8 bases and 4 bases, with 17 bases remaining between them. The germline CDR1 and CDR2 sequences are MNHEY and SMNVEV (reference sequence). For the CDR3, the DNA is TGTGCCAGCTCCTGGGGGTTCGGATTTAATGAAAAACTGTTTTTT. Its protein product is CASSWGFGFNEKLFF.

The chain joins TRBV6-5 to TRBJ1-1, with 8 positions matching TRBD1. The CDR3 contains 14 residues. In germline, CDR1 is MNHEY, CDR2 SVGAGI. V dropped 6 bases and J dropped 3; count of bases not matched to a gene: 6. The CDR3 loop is CASRNQGADTEAFF. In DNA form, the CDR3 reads TGTGCCAGCAGGAATCAGGGGGCTGACACTGAAGCTTTCTTT.

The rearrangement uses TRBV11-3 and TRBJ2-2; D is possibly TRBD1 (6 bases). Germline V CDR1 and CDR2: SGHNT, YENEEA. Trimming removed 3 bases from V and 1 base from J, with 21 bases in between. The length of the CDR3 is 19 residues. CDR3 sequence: CASSLGVILPGQNTGELFF. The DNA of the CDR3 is TGTGCCAGCAGCTTGGGTGTGATCTTACCGGGACAGAACACCGGGGAGCTGTTTTTT.

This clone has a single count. CDR3 bases: TGCGCCAGCAGTGACCCGGGACTACCCTACGAGCAGTACTTC. Residues: CASSDPGLPYEQYF. This chain joins TRBV10-1 and TRBJ2-7, with TRBD2 identical over 7 bases. CDR3 length: 14 amino acids. V shed 3 bases and J 2 bases; nucleotides not matched to a gene: 4. Germline V gene lookup returns CDR1 WNHNN and CDR2 SYGVQD (reference sequence).

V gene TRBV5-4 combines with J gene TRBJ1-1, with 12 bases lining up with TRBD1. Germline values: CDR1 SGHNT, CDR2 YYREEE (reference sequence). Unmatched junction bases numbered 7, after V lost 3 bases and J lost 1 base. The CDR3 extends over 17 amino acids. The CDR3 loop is CASSYRDRGPENTEAFF. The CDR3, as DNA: TGTGCCAGCAGCTACCGGGACAGGGGGCCGGAGAACACTGAAGCTTTCTTT.

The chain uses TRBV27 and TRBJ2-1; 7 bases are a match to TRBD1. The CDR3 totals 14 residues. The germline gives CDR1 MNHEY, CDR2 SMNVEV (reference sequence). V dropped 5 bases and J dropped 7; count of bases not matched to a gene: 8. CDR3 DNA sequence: TGTGCCAGCAGTACAACAGGGGTAGGAAATGAGCAGTTCTTC. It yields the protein CASSTTGVGNEQFF.

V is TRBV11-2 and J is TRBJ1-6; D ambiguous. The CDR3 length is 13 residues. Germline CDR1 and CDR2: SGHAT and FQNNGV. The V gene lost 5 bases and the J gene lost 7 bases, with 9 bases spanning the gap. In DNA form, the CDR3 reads TGTGCCAGCAGCGTGGCCGCAAATTCACCCCTCCACTTT. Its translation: CASSVAANSPLHF.

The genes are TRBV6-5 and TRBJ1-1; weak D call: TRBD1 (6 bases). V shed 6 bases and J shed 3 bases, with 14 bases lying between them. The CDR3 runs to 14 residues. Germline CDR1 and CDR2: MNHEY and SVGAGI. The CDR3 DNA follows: TGTGCCAGCAGAAGCGAGGGGGGGCACACTGAAGCTTTCTTT. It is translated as CASRSEGGHTEAFF.

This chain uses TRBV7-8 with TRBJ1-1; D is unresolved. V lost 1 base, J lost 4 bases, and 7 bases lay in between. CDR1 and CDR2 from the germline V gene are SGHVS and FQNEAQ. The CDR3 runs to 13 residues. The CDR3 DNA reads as TGTGCCAGCAGCTTAGGGTCAGGCACTGAAGCTTTCTTT. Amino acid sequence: CASSLGSGTEAFF.

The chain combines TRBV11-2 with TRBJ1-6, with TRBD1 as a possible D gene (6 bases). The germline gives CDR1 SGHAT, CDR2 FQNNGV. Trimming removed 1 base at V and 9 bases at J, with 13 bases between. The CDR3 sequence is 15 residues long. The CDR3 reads CASSLVRGVSSPLHF. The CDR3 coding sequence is TGTGCCAGCAGCTTAGTCAGGGGCGTGAGTTCACCCCTCCACTTT.

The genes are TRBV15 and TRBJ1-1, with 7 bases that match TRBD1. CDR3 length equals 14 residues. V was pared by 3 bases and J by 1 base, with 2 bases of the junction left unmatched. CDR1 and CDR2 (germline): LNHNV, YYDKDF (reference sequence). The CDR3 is CATSRDRSNTEAFF. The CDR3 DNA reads TGTGCCACCAGCAGGGACAGGTCGAACACTGAAGCTTTCTTT.

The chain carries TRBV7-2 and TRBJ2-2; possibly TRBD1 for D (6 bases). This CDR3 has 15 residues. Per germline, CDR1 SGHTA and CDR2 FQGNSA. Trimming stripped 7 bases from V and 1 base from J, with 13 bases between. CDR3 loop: CASTLTGLNTGELFF. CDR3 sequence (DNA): TGTGCCAGCACCCTCACAGGGTTGAACACCGGGGAGCTGTTTTTT.